This T cell receptor (beta chain) appears in the sequencing data of a study of technical replicates of blood from a few donors. Sequencing was performed with immunoSEQ multiplex PCR; in TCRdb, only in-frame clones are kept and a portion is missing. Among about 81,000 clones listed, roughly 92% were seen once. The germline gives CDR1 MDHEN, CDR2 SYDVKM. This CDR3 is 13 amino acids long. V dropped 8 bases and J dropped 0 bases, with 10 bases sitting between them. This TCR was recovered from a human donor in good health. The chain uses TRBV28 and TRBJ1-1, with D uncertain. The material sequenced was T cells isolated from PBMCs. The DNA of the CDR3 is TGTGCCAGCTGTTACGGGTTGAACACTGAAGCTTTCTTT. As protein: CASCYGLNTEAFF. Filled out from reference TRBV28 and TRBJ1-1, the complete variable domain reads DVKVTQSSRYLVKRTGEKVFLECVQDMDHENMFWYRQDPGLGLRLIYFSYDVKMKEKGDIPEGYSVSREKKERFSLILESASTNQTSMYLCASCYGLNTEAFFGQGTRLTVV.